These 15 T cell receptor beta chains share one sample of origin, sequenced in a study of siplizumab effects on memory and regulatory T cells. In the mixed lymphocyte reaction, cells were cocultured for roughly six days at 37°C. Antigen specificity for these receptors is unknown. Libraries were prepared by immunoSEQ multiplex PCR; TCRdb keeps only in-frame clonotypes and omits some of them. The sample has 10,000 or so clones, roughly two fifths seen once. The sample consisted of CFSE-low (dividing) CD8+ T cells sorted from an allogeneic mixed lymphocyte reaction. The receptors come from a human donor in good health; the cells came from an allogeneic mixed lymphocyte reaction.

The chain has TRBV11-1 and TRBJ2-7; D gene ambiguous. CDR3 length: 13 amino acids. Germline V gives CDR1 SGHAT, CDR2 FQDESV (reference sequence). Deletions cut 8 bases from V and 0 bases from J, with 11 bases between. The DNA for the CDR3 is TGTGCCAGCGGGCAGACCTCCTCCTACGAGCAGTACTTC. Protein sequence: CASGQTSSYEQYF.

As to this clone: At one boundary the junction diverges from the germline segment, which might be a read error. The chain joins TRBV5-1 to TRBJ1-2; D gene unclear. Germline V gives CDR1 SGHRS, CDR2 YFSETQ. CDR3 length: 14 residues. CDR3: CASSLARVSYGYTF. The CDR3 nucleotides are TGTGCCAGCAGCTTGGCGCGGGTTTCGTATGGCTACACCTTC.

The V call is TRBV7-9, the J call TRBJ2-7; D not certain. CDR1 SEHNR and CDR2 FQNEAQ come from the germline V gene (reference sequence). V shed 5 bases and J shed 4 bases, with 21 bases lying between them. The CDR3 has 16 residues. CDR3 region: CASSPQSGSAPYEQYF. The CDR3 nucleotides read TGTGCCAGCAGCCCACAATCCGGCAGCGCCCCTTACGAGCAGTACTTC.

This clone has more than one count but fewer than ten. This chain uses TRBV29-1 with TRBJ2-7; 8 bases are a match to TRBD1. The CDR3 loop spans 12 amino acids. Trimming removed 7 bases from V and 4 bases from J; junction bases left unmatched: 6. Germline V gives CDR1 SQVTM, CDR2 ANQGSEA. DNA for the CDR3: TGCAGCGGGACAGGGAACAAGTACGAGCAGTACTTC. Amino acids: CSGTGNKYEQYF.

This clone has only one observation. A read error may account for a junction end that differs from germline. V usage is TRBV27 and J usage is TRBJ2-3; 7 positions match TRBD2. The CDR3 totals 15 residues. Germline V gene lookup returns CDR1 MNHEY and CDR2 SMNVEV (reference sequence). CDR3 sequence: CAGSWYGGGGDTQYF. The CDR3 DNA reads as TGTGCCGGCAGTTGGTATGGCGGGGGAGGTGATACGCAGTATTTT.

V gene TRBV30 combines with J gene TRBJ1-1; 10 nucleotides line up with TRBD1. Germline CDR1 GTSNPN, CDR2 SVGIG (reference sequence). The CDR3 runs 13 residues. V dropped 3 bases and J dropped 4; count of bases not matched to a gene: 2. The CDR3 nucleotides are TGTGCCTGGAGCTGGGACAGGGGCACTGAAGCTTTCTTT. Its translation: CAWSWDRGTEAFF.

The V call is TRBV6-6, the J call TRBJ1-5, with TRBD1 as a possible D gene (5 bases). This CDR3 region has 13 residues. Germline lookup yields CDR1 MNHNY and CDR2 SVGAGI (reference sequence). Trimming removed 5 bases at V and 7 bases at J, with 12 bases between. The CDR3 loop is CASSTSGLQPQHF. CDR3 in DNA: TGTGCCAGCAGTACCTCAGGGCTCCAGCCCCAGCATTTT.

V is TRBV6-6 and J is TRBJ1-5; D uncertain. The CDR3 consists of 12 residues. V lost 3 bases, J lost 7 bases, and 7 bases lay in between. CDR1 and CDR2 from the germline V gene are MNHNY and SVGAGI (reference sequence). The CDR3 reads CASSYGGQPQHF. CDR3 DNA sequence: TGTGCCAGCAGTTATGGAGGGCAGCCCCAGCATTTT.

This clone was recorded a few times. The J gene is TRBJ2-7, the V gene TRBV11-2; 8 bases are a match to TRBD1. CDR1 is SGHAT and CDR2 is FQNNGV in the germline V gene. The ends lost 4 bases at V and 5 bases at J; junction bases unmatched: 10. CDR3 length equals 15 residues. The CDR3 DNA reads as TGTGCCAGCAGCTCGCGACAGGGGCTTTTTGACGAGCAGTACTTC. It specifies CASSSRQGLFDEQYF.

In its sample, this clone ranks as medium-sized. The rearrangement joins TRBV27 to TRBJ1-1, with 9 bases lining up with TRBD1. Losses at the gene ends were 5 bases for V and 4 bases for J; bases not matched to a gene: 8. CDR1 is MNHEY and CDR2 is SMNVEV in the germline V gene (reference sequence). The CDR3 totals 15 residues. As DNA, the CDR3 is TGTGCCAGCAGTCTCCTACAGGGGGCCATCACTGAAGCTTTCTTT. This encodes CASSLLQGAITEAFF.

By share, this clone counts as medium-sized. This chain uses TRBV9 with TRBJ2-7; 14 bases line up with TRBD2. CDR3 size: 18 residues. The trim removed 0 bases at V and 5 bases at J, leaving 10 bases unmatched. Germline V CDR1 and CDR2: SGDLS, YYNGEE. CDR3 sequence: CASSVEGLAGGAINEQYF. CDR3 coding DNA: TGTGCCAGCAGCGTAGAAGGACTAGCGGGGGGCGCGATAAACGAGCAGTACTTC.

This clone has a single count. This chain uses TRBV10-2 with TRBJ1-1, with a tentative D call TRBD1 (6 bases). CDR1 and CDR2 (germline): WSHSY, SAAADI. The CDR3 loop spans 15 amino acids. The V gene lost 5 bases and the J gene lost 0 bases, with 13 bases spanning the gap. The CDR3 DNA reads as TGCGCCAGCAGTAGACCCGGGACACTGAACACTGAAGCTTTCTTT. Translating it yields CASSRPGTLNTEAFF.

This clone was detected only a few times. V and J are TRBV18 and TRBJ2-7; no clear D. The germline V gene encodes CDR1 KGHSH and CDR2 LQKENI. With 3 bases removed from V and 1 base from J, the gap between germline ends came to 7 bases. The length of the CDR3 is 13 residues. The CDR3 region is CASSPPGSYEQYF. DNA for the CDR3: TGTGCCAGCTCACCTCCTGGGTCCTACGAGCAGTACTTC.

The chain has TRBV19 and TRBJ1-3; the D is unclear. This CDR3 is built from 14 residues. Germline CDR1 is LNHDA and CDR2 is SQIVND (reference sequence). V lost 3 bases and J lost 4, with 10 bases in between. The CDR3: CASSMLHQGNTIYF. CDR3 coding DNA: TGTGCCAGTAGTATGTTACATCAAGGAAACACCATATATTTT.

The CDR3 loop reads CASSSRGSYEQYF. CDR3 coding DNA: TGTGCCAGCAGTTCAAGGGGATCCTACGAGCAGTACTTC. The chain uses TRBV5-5 and TRBJ2-7, with D possibly being TRBD1 (5 bases). Per the germline V gene, CDR1 is SGHKS and CDR2 is YYEKEE (reference sequence). The CDR3 runs to 13 residues. V lost 5 bases, J lost 1 base, and 10 bases lay in between.